Listed here is a single TCR beta chain. CDR1 is SGHTA, CDR2 FQGTGA, per germline. V gave up 2 bases and J gave up 7 bases, with 12 bases separating them. This CDR3 is built from 14 residues. The data derive from a study of blood T cell repertoires in COVID-19. Turning to the study itself: Spain, Italy and the United States supplied samples that represented acute and convalescent COVID-19. PBMCs, B-cell-depleted T cells, or T cells provided the cDNA or gDNA that made up the material.

Study processing details: Amplification with reference gene primers provided the estimates of nucleated cell counts. Data came from immunoSEQ multiplex PCR; TCRdb stores just in-frame clones and leaves some out. The V and J calls and clone size come from that table; D and trimming were worked out from the DNA. The repertoire holds about 87,000 clones, approximately 75% seen once, with about 4% in the top ten. Sample: peripheral blood. The receptor was derived from a woman aged 45-59 years with acute or convalescent COVID-19. The V and J genes are TRBV7-3 and TRBJ2-1; D may be TRBD1 (5 bases). The CDR3 coding sequence is TGTGCCAGCAGCTTACAGGGAACGATGAATGAGCAGTTCTTC. Protein product: CASSLQGTMNEQFF.